In this sample, the clone carrying this T cell receptor beta chain turned up a few times. Its target is not known. Through template switching, a universal primer site was introduced, and the cDNA contained unique molecular identifiers. MiXCR was run by TCRdb on the 5' RACE reads, yielding one entry per CDR3 protein. Of 450,000 to 650,000 distinct CDR3 sequences in the sample, approximately 14% were seen once. The donors were all healthy and Caucasian. This sample is part of a study of identical twins. This CDR3 is 15 amino acids long. V lost 8 bases, J lost 8 bases, and 21 bases lay in between. General study results and limits: Abundant beta clonotypes from cord blood had fewer insertions, unlike memory repertoires, which showed none. Monozygotic twin pairs showed more out-of-frame TCR alpha sharing than models estimated.

These sequences were also reported in another study, on yellow fever vaccine responses in identical twins.

Sequencing used CD4+ T cells sorted from blood. This chain joins TRBV12-3 or TRBV12-4 and TRBJ2-2; a possible D gene is TRBD1 (5 bases). The TCR comes from a woman in her late teens or twenties in good health. CDR3 sequence: CASRNSTWGAGELFF. The CDR3 region has the DNA TGTGCCAGCCGTAATTCGACCTGGGGCGCGGGGGAGCTGTTTTTT.